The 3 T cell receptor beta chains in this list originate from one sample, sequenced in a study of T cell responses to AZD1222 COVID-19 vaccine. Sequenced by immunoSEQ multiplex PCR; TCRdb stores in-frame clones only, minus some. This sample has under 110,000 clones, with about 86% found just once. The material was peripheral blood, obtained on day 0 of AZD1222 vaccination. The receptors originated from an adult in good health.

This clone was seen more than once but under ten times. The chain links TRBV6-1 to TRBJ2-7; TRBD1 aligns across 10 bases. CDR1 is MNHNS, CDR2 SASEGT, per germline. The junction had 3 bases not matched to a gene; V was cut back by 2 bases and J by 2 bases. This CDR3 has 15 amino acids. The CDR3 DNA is TGTGCCAGCAGTGAATGGGGGACAGGGGCCTACGAGCAGTACTTC. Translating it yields CASSEWGTGAYEQYF.

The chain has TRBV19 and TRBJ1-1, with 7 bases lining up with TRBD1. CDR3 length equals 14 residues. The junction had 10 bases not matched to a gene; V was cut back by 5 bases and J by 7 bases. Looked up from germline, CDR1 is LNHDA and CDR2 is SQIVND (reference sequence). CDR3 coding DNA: TGTGCCAGTAGTCTCCATGGACAGGCGGTTGAAGCTTTCTTT. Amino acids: CASSLHGQAVEAFF.

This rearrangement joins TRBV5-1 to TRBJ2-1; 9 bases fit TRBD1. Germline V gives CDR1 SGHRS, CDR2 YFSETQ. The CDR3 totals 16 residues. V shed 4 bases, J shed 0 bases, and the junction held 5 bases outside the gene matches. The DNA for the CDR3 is TGCGCCAGCAGCCCGCTGACAGGGGGCTCCTACAATGAGCAGTTCTTC. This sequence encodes CASSPLTGGSYNEQFF. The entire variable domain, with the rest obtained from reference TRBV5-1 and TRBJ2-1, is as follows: KAGVTQTPRYLIKTRGQQVTLSCSPISGHRSVSWYQQTPGQGLQFLFEYFSETQRNKGNFPGRFSGRQFSNSRSEMNVSTLELGDSALYLCASSPLTGGSYNEQFFGPGTRLTVL.